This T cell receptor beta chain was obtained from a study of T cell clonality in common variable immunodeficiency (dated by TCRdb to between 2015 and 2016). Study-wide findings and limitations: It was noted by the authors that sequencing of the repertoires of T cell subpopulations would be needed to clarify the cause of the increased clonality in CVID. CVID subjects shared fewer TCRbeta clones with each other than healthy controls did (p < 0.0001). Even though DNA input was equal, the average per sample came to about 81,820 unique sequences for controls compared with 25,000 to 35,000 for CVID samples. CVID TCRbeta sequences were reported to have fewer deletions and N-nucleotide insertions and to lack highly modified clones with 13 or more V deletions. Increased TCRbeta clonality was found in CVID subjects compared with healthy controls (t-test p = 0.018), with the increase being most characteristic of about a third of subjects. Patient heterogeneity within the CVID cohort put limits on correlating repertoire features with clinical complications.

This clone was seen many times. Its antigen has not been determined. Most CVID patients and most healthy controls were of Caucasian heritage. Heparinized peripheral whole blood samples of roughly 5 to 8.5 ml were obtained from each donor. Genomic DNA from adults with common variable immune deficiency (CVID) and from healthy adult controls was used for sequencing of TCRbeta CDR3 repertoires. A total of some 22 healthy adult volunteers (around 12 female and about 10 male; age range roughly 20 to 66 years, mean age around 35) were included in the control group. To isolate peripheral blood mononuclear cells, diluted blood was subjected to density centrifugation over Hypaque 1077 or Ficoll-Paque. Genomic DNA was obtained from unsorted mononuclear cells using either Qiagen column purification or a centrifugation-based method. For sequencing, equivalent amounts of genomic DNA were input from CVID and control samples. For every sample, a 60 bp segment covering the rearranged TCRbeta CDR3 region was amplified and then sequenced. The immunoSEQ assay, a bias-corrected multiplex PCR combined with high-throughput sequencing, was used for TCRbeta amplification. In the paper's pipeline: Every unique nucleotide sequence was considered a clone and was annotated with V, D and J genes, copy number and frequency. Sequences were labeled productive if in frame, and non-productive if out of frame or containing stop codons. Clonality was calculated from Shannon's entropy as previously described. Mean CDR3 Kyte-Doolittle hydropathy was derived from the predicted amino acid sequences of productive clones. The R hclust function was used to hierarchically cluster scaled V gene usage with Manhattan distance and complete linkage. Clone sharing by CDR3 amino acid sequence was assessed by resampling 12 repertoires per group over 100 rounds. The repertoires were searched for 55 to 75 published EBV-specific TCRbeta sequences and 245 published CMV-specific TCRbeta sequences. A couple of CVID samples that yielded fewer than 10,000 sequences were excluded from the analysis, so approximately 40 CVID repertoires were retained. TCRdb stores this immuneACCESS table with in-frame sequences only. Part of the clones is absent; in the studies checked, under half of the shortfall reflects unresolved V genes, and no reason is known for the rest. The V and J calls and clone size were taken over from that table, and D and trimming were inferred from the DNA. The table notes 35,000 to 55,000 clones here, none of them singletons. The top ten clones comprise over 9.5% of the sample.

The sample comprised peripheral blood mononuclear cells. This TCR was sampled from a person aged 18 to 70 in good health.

CDR3 DNA (partial): TGTGCCAGCTCACCAAGTTTCGGGACAACAGATACG. The translation is CASSPSFGTTDT. In full, the CDR3 reads CASSPSFGTTDTQYF. The chain is encoded by TRBV18 joined to TRBJ2-3; the D gene is perhaps TRBD1, from 6 matching bases. The read ends 3 residues before the CDR3 terminus; that terminus is restored from the germline J gene. The CDR3 contains 15 residues, cysteine and phenylalanine counted. Sequencing covers 36 bases of the CDR3, shown here with the frame starting at base 1. CDR1 and CDR2 are drawn from the germline V gene: KGHSH, LQKENI. Relative to germline, V is 2 bases shorter and J is 3 bases shorter, with 12 bases between their ends.